A selection of T cell receptor beta chains follows, all from one sample in a study of CD8 T cells in ankylosing spondylitis. TCRdb processed the 5' RACE reads anew with MiXCR; each CDR3 protein has one entry. The data contain just over 150,000 distinct CDR3 sequences, approximately 20% of them singletons. The material sequenced was blood, either unsorted or a sorted T cell fraction (not recorded which). These TCRs come from a male donor with ankylosing spondylitis or in good health (not recorded which). Each CDR3 is given with its conserved first and last residue. Fields, in order: D gene, J gene, clone size, V gene, CDR3 protein, CDR3 DNA. A D gene is named only where the DNA matches it firmly. Clone size is given for some rows only: seen once, a few or many times, or a class if the clone is expanded.

>TRBD2|TRBJ2-1|many|TRBV28
CASVSGSSYNEQFF
TGTGCCAGTGTTAGCGGGAGCTCCTACAATGAGCAGTTCTTC
>.|TRBJ2-7|many|TRBV20-1
CSARASNGGEQYF
TGCAGTGCTAGAGCTTCCAATGGTGGCGAGCAGTACTTC
>TRBD2|TRBJ2-3|.|TRBV3-1
CTCSTGTSGRAGTDTQYF
TGTACCTGCAGCACCGGGACTAGCGGGAGAGCGGGCACAGATACGCAGTATTTT
>.|TRBJ2-2|.|TRBV9
CASSVSSYSNTGELFF
TGTGCCAGCAGCGTAAGTTCATACTCGAACACCGGGGAGCTGTTTTTT
>.|TRBJ1-4|many|TRBV5-8
CASGLRGQRNEKLFF
TGTGCCAGCGGGCTTCGCGGACAGAGAAATGAAAAACTGTTTTTT
>.|TRBJ1-2|many|TRBV20-1
CSASDDYGYTF
TGCAGTGCTAGTGATGACTATGGCTACACCTTC
>TRBD2|TRBJ2-1|.|TRBV3-1
CASSRITSGRAGEQFF
TGTGCCAGCAGCCGGATCACTAGCGGGAGGGCCGGGGAGCAGTTCTTC
>.|TRBJ1-6|few|TRBV7-8
CASSITASSYNSPLHF
TGTGCCAGCAGCATTACAGCCAGCTCCTATAATTCACCCCTCCACTTT
>.|TRBJ1-5|many|TRBV20-1
CSALRGQGDQPQHF
TGCAGTGCTCTCCGAGGCCAGGGCGATCAGCCCCAGCATTTT
>.|TRBJ1-1|many|TRBV5-1
CASSSGLPNTEAFF
TGCGCCAGCAGCTCGGGACTCCCGAACACTGAAGCTTTCTTT
>.|TRBJ2-3|.|TRBV5-6
CASSFRDTQYF
TGTGCCAGCAGCTTCCGAGATACGCAGTATTTT
>TRBD1|TRBJ2-1|.|TRBV6-5
CASSYAARGRDEQFF
TGTGCCAGCAGTTACGCGGCGAGGGGGCGAGATGAGCAGTTCTTC
>TRBD2|TRBJ2-2|.|TRBV29-1
CSVKTSGTNTGELFF
TGCAGCGTAAAGACTAGCGGGACCAACACCGGGGAGCTGTTTTTT
>.|TRBJ2-1|.|TRBV5-5
CASSLVRGGHNEQFF
TGTGCCAGCAGCTTGGTCCGCGGAGGACACAATGAGCAGTTCTTC
>.|TRBJ2-2|many|TRBV20-1
CSARDGTWAGELFF
TGCAGTGCTAGAGATGGGACTTGGGCCGGGGAGCTGTTTTTT
>.|TRBJ1-4|many|TRBV15
CATSREGGAIAEKLFF
TGTGCCACCAGCAGAGAGGGTGGCGCGATTGCGGAAAAACTGTTTTTT
>TRBD2|TRBJ2-1|few|TRBV10-3
CAISEGTSGDEQFF
TGTGCCATCAGTGAGGGGACTAGCGGCGATGAGCAGTTCTTC
>TRBD1|TRBJ2-2|few|TRBV7-9
CASSLRGHDTGELFF
TGTGCCAGCAGCTTAAGGGGGCACGACACCGGGGAGCTGTTTTTT
>TRBD1|TRBJ1-6|many|TRBV14
CASSQTGQSPLHF
TGTGCCAGCAGCCAAACGGGACAGTCACCCCTCCACTTT
>.|TRBJ1-1|.|TRBV10-3
CAISEKGVQAFF
TGTGCCATCAGTGAAAAGGGGGTACAAGCTTTCTTT
>.|TRBJ2-7|many|TRBV5-1
CASSSYWGSEQYF
TGCGCCAGCAGCTCATACTGGGGAAGCGAGCAGTACTTC
>.|TRBJ1-3|many|TRBV5-1
CASSLWGISGNTIYF
TGCGCCAGCAGCTTGTGGGGGATCTCTGGAAACACCATATATTTT
>TRBD1|TRBJ2-2|many|TRBV20-1
CSAPSTGDTGELFF
TGCAGTGCCCCATCTACAGGGGACACCGGGGAGCTGTTTTTT
>.|TRBJ1-1|few|TRBV5-1
CASSFGAGTNTEAFF
TGCGCCAGCAGCTTCGGGGCTGGCACGAACACTGAAGCTTTCTTT
>.|TRBJ1-5|many|TRBV6-1
CASRPGHFSNQPQHF
TGTGCCAGCAGGCCTGGACACTTTAGCAATCAGCCCCAGCATTTT
>.|TRBJ1-5|many|TRBV28
CASSLRGLLKGFSNQPQHF
TGTGCCAGCAGTCTCCGGGGACTCCTAAAGGGATTTAGCAATCAGCCCCAGCATTTT
>.|TRBJ1-5|few|TRBV12-3/TRBV12-4
CASSLMGTGNQPQHF
TGTGCCAGCAGTTTAATGGGGACCGGCAATCAGCCCCAGCATTTT
>TRBD1|TRBJ2-7|.|TRBV27
CASSLGQGTEQYF
TGTGCCAGCAGTCTTGGACAGGGGACCGAGCAGTACTTC
>TRBD2|TRBJ2-3|many|TRBV4-1
CASSQGTSGYTDTQYF
TGCGCCAGCAGCCAGGGGACTAGCGGATACACAGATACGCAGTATTTT
>TRBD2|TRBJ2-3|.|TRBV24-1
CATSDFAAGGEDTQYF
TGTGCCACCAGTGATTTTGCTGCGGGGGGGGAAGATACGCAGTATTTT
>.|TRBJ2-7|.|TRBV2
CASSATGGRAHEQYF
TGTGCCAGCAGCGCGACCGGCGGCAGGGCCCACGAGCAGTACTTC
>TRBD2|TRBJ2-5|many|TRBV12-3/TRBV12-4
CASSLGLAGEETQYF
TGTGCCAGCAGTCTGGGACTAGCGGGAGAAGAGACCCAGTACTTC
>.|TRBJ2-1|many|TRBV24-1
CATSDFRKDEQFF
TGTGCCACCAGTGATTTTCGGAAGGATGAGCAGTTCTTC
>TRBD1|TRBJ2-1|.|TRBV18
CASSPGTGWSGEQFF
TGTGCCAGCTCACCCGGGACAGGGTGGTCGGGTGAGCAGTTCTTC
>.|TRBJ2-1|many|TRBV29-1
CSVGSGSNEQFF
TGCAGCGTTGGTAGCGGATCCAATGAGCAGTTCTTC
>TRBD1|TRBJ1-2|.|TRBV29-1
CSVEAGGYGYTF
TGCAGCGTTGAGGCAGGGGGCTATGGCTACACCTTC
>.|TRBJ1-1|.|TRBV3-1
CASSQRLPTEAFF
TGTGCCAGCAGCCAAAGGTTGCCCACTGAAGCTTTCTTT
>TRBD1|TRBJ1-3|many|TRBV5-1
CASSSTGTGVGNTIYF
TGCGCCAGCAGCAGTACCGGGACAGGGGTTGGAAACACCATATATTTT
>.|TRBJ1-1|many|TRBV20-1
CSARDMEGANTEAFF
TGCAGTGCTAGAGATATGGAAGGGGCGAACACTGAAGCTTTCTTT
>TRBD1|TRBJ1-1|.|TRBV5-1
CASSKGQENTEAFF
TGCGCCAGCAGCAAAGGACAGGAGAACACTGAAGCTTTCTTT
>.|TRBJ2-3|many|TRBV5-1
CASSRGRGPSTDTQYF
TGCGCCAGCAGCCGGGGAAGGGGCCCAAGCACAGATACGCAGTATTTT
>.|TRBJ1-2|many|TRBV29-1
CSASFNHGYTF
TGCAGCGCCTCTTTCAACCATGGCTACACCTTC